This T cell receptor beta chain was sequenced in a study of T cells in tuberculosis. Whole-study findings and limits: T cells binding CD1B-GMM tetramer weakly possibly escaped the sort.

The germline V and J ends were trimmed by 2 bases and 1 base, with 8 bases remaining between them. CDR3 size: 13 residues. The germline V gene encodes CDR1 GTSNPN and CDR2 SVGIG (reference sequence). TCR-alpha and TCR-beta chains were sequenced unpaired. Method: immunoSEQ multiplex PCR; TCRdb's copy keeps in-frame clones and lacks some. The table includes approximately 59,000 clones, approximately 85% detected once. Cells were sorted from thawed PBMC rested overnight and stained with GMM-loaded CD1B tetramer, viability dye and anti-CD3. CD1B tetramers were loaded with Rhodococcus equi-derived C32 glucose monomycolate. PBMC for tetramer sorting were first depleted of CD14-expressing monocytes. Approximately 94,000 tetramer-negative cells were sorted from each donor.

The chain carries TRBV30 and TRBJ1-1; no reliable D call. The source material was CD1b-GMM tetramer-negative cells sorted from PBMCs. The clonotype originates from an adult woman with latent tuberculosis. This chain's CDR3 is CAWSPPGNTEAFF. The CDR3 bases are TGTGCCTGGAGTCCCCCCGGGAACACTGAAGCTTTCTTT.